Each of the 9 T cell receptor beta chains below was sequenced from the same sample in a study of shared clonotypes between healthy human individuals. Naive CD8 isolation took CD45RO-negative cells positively selected for CCR7 and excluded terminally differentiated effector memory CD45RA+ cells. Some clones are missing from TCRdb's copy, which holds only in-frame ones; the method was immunoSEQ multiplex PCR. Of under 600,000 clones detected, about 98% appear once; the ten largest clones hold approximately 0.3%. The sample taken for sequencing was naive CD8+ T cells sorted from blood. The receptors derive from a young man in good health.

This chain joins TRBV4-1 and TRBJ1-3; no definite D call. The CDR3 contains 15 residues. Germline CDR1 MGHRA, CDR2 YSYEKL. V was cut by 0 bases and J by 0 bases, with 6 bases left in between. The CDR3 bases are TGCGCCAGCAGCCAAGATTCGGCCTCTGGAAACACCATATATTTT. Encoded protein: CASSQDSASGNTIYF.

This rearrangement joins TRBV14 to TRBJ2-3; D remains ambiguous. The germline V and J ends were trimmed by 0 bases and 2 bases, with 9 bases remaining between them. The CDR3 runs to 15 residues. Germline V gene lookup returns CDR1 SGHDN and CDR2 FVKESK. CDR3 DNA sequence: TGTGCCAGCAGCCAAGATGACCCTTACACAGATACGCAGTATTTT. It yields the protein CASSQDDPYTDTQYF.

The DNA for the CDR3 is TGTGCCAGCAGCTTAGGCGATAGCGGGAGGATCCGATACGAGCAGTACTTC. Residues: CASSLGDSGRIRYEQYF. This chain uses TRBV11-3 with TRBJ2-7; 10 positions agree with TRBD2. CDR1 is SGHNT and CDR2 is YENEEA in the germline V gene. After removal of 1 base from V and 4 bases from J, the junction contained 10 bases not matched to a gene. The length of the CDR3 is 17 residues.

The chain uses TRBV7-9 and TRBJ2-7; D is unclear. The germline V and J ends were trimmed by 6 bases and 3 bases, with 6 bases remaining between them. The CDR3 consists of 11 residues. Germline V lookup: CDR1 SEHNR, CDR2 FQNEAQ (reference sequence). CDR3 sequence reads: CASSRHYEQYF. In nucleotides, the CDR3 is TGTGCCAGCAGTCGACACTACGAGCAGTACTTC.

The chain uses TRBV7-2 and TRBJ2-1; perhaps TRBD2 as D (5 bases). V shed 5 bases and J shed 0 bases, with 14 bases lying between them. This CDR3 spans 16 amino acids. Germline values: CDR1 SGHTA, CDR2 FQGNSA. Here the CDR3 reads CASSPIALSSYNEQFF. The CDR3 bases are TGTGCCAGCAGCCCAATAGCGCTGAGCTCCTACAATGAGCAGTTCTTC.

The chain carries TRBV28 and TRBJ2-7, with D tentatively TRBD1 (5 bases). Trimming left V 2 bases short and J 2 bases short, with 10 bases between. Germline V gene data show CDR1 as MDHEN and CDR2 as SYDVKM. The CDR3 has 14 amino acids. CDR3 sequence: CASSLGAYAYEQYF. CDR3 nucleotides: TGTGCCAGCAGTTTAGGGGCATACGCCTACGAGCAGTACTTC.

The rearrangement uses TRBV6-5 and TRBJ1-4; D remains ambiguous. The ends were cut back, 2 bases at V and 13 bases at J, with 14 bases in the middle. Germline V gene lookup returns CDR1 MNHEY and CDR2 SVGAGI. This CDR3 has 13 amino acids. The CDR3 is CASSYKSDLSLFF. The CDR3 nucleotides are TGTGCCAGCAGTTACAAGTCGGACCTTTCACTGTTTTTT.

This chain connects TRBV7-2 to TRBJ1-5; a possible D gene is TRBD1 (6 bases). Per the germline V gene, CDR1 is SGHTA and CDR2 is FQGNSA. With 6 bases removed from V and 9 bases from J, the gap between germline ends came to 18 bases. The CDR3 is 14 residues long. The CDR3 DNA reads TGTGCCAGCAGTTTACCCCAGGGGTCCGGGCCCCAGCATTTT. Translating gives CASSLPQGSGPQHF.

The chain employs TRBV27 and TRBJ2-1, with unresolved D. Germline V CDR1 and CDR2: MNHEY, SMNVEV (reference sequence). The V and J ends lost 5 bases and 8 bases respectively, with 7 bases between them. The CDR3 sequence is 11 residues long. As DNA, the CDR3 is TGTGCCAGCAGTGCGATGGATGAGCAGTTCTTC. Translating it yields CASSAMDEQFF.